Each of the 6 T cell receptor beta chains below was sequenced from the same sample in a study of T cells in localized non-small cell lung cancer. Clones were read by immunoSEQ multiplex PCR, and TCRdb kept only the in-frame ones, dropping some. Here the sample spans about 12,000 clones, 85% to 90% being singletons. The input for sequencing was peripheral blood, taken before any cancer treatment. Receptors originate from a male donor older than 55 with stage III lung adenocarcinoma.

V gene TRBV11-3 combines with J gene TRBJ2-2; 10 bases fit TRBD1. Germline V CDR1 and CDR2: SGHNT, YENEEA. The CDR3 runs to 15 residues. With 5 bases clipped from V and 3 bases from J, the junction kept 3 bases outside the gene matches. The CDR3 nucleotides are TGTGCCAGCAGCGTGGGACAGGGGTACACCGGGGAGCTGTTTTTT. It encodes CASSVGQGYTGELFF.

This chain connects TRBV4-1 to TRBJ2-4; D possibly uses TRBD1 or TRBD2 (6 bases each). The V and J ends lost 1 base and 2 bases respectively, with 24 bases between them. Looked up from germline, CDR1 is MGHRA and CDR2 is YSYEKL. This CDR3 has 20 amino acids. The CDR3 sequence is CASSQGTVGQGTGPKNIQYF. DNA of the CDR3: TGCGCCAGCAGCCAAGGGACTGTCGGGCAGGGGACTGGGCCCAAAAACATTCAGTACTTC.

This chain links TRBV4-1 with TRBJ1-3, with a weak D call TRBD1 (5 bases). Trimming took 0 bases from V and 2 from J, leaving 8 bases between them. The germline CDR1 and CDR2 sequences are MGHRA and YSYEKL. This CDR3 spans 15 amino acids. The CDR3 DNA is TGCGCCAGCAGCCAAGACCCAGGGACTGGAAACACCATATATTTT. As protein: CASSQDPGTGNTIYF.

In nucleotides, the CDR3 is TGTGCCAGCAGCTTATATGAGGGGCGGAATGGCTACACCTTC. It specifies CASSLYEGRNGYTF. The chain couples TRBV7-9 to TRBJ1-2; D may be TRBD1 (5 bases). This CDR3 has 14 residues. The germline V gene has CDR1 SEHNR and CDR2 FQNEAQ (reference sequence). V lost 2 bases to trimming and J lost 6 bases, with 13 bases between them.

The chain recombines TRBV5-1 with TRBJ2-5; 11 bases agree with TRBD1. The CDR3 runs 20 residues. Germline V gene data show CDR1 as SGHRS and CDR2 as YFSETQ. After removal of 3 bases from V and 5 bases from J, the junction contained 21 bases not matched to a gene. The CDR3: CASSSPPVLPGQGEGETQYF. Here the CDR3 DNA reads TGCGCCAGCAGCTCACCGCCGGTCCTACCGGGACAGGGGGAAGGTGAGACCCAGTACTTC.

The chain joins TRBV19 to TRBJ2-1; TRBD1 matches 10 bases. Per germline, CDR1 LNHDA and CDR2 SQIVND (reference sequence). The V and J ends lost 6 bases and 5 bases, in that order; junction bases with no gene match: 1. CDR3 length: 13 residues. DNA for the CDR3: TGTGCCAGTAGGGGGACAGGGGACAATGAGCAGTTCTTC. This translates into CASRGTGDNEQFF.